This paragraph reports one T cell receptor beta chain. CDR1 is LNHNV, CDR2 YYDKDF, per germline (reference sequence). The CDR3 has 16 amino acids. Trimming took 4 bases from V and 0 from J, leaving 14 bases between them. These data belong to a study of shared clonotypes between healthy human individuals. Assay: immunoSEQ multiplex PCR; the TCRdb copy retains only in-frame clones and omits some. The sample has approximately 340,000 clones; around 67% are singletons. Material: memory CD4+ T cells sorted from blood. Specified subset: CD45RA-negative fraction. The clonotype was recovered from a man younger than 40 in good health. The rearrangement links TRBV15 to TRBJ2-3; D possibly uses TRBD1 or TRBD2 (5 bases each). The DNA of the CDR3 is TGTGCCACCAGCAAGGGGAGAGGGTCTAGCACAGATACGCAGTATTTT. Translation gives CATSKGRGSSTDTQYF.